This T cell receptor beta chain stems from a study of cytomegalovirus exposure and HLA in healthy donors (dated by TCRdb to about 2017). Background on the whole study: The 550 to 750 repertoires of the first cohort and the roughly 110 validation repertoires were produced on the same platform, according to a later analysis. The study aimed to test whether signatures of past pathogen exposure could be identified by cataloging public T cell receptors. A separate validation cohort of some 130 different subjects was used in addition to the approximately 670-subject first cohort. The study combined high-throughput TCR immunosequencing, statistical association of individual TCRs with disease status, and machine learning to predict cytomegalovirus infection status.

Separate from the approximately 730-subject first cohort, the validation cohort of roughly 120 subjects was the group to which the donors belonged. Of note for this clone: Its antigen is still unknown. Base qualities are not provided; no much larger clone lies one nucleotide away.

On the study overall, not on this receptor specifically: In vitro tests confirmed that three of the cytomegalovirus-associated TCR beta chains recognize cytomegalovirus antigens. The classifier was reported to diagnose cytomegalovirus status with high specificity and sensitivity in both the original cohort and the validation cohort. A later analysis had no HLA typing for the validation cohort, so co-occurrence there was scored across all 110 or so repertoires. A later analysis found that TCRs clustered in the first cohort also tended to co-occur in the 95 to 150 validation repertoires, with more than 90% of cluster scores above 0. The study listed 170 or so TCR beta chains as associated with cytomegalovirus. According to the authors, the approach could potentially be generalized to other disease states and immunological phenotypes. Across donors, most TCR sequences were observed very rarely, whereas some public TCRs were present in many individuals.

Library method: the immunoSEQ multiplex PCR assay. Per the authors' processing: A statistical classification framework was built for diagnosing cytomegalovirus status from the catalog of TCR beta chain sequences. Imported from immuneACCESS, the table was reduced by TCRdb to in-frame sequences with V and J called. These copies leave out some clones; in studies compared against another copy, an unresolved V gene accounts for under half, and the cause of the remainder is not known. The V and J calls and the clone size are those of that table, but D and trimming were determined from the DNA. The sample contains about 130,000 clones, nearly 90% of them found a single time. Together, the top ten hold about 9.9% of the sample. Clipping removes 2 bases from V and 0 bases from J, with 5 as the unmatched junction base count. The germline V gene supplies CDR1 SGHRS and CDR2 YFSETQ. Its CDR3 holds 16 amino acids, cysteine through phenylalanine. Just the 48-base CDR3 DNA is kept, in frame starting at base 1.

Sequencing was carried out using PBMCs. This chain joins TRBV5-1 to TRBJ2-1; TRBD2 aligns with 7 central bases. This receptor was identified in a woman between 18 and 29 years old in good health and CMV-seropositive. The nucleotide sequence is TGCGCCAGCAGCTTCTCTAGCGGCAGCTCCTACAATGAGCAGTTCTTC. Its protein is CASSFSSGSSYNEQFF.